Detailed here is one T cell receptor (beta chain). Its antigen specificity is not known. No much larger clone is present one base from it, and per-base qualities are unavailable. These data originate in a study of T-cell memory formation after mild COVID-19 (dated by TCRdb to the early 2020s). Regarding the research as a whole: Most TCR sequence clusters were specific to one of the two donors. Two young, previously healthy adult volunteers, one female and one male, were included in the cohort. In two donors, T-cell clones that expanded and contracted after mild COVID-19 were followed by sequencing TCRalpha and TCRbeta repertoires longitudinally. Study-wide conclusions, independent of this receptor: Clones that contracted from day 15 to 85 showed balanced CD4/CD8 phenotypes, whereas a second wave of clones that expanded from day 15 to 37 leaned towards CD4+. Contracting CD4+ clones were located mainly in the CM and EM memory subsets, whereas CD8+ clones were found to be enriched in EMRA. SARS-CoV-2 specificity was not confirmed for the second-wave clones peaking on day 37. The detection of some responding clones in pre-infection memory suggests that pre-existing cross-reactive memory T cells joined the SARS-CoV-2 response. The study covered only a couple of mild cases, and larger cohorts including severe cases with pre-infection samples were considered necessary.

Trimming removed 0 bases from V and 8 bases from J, leaving 7 bases between the germline ends. CDR3 length: 12 amino acids, cysteine to phenylalanine. Only the CDR3 DNA is retained, 36 bases long and in frame from the first base. The instrument was an Illumina NovaSeq 6000. TCRalpha and TCRbeta cDNA libraries were constructed by 5'RACE with constant-segment primers, with sample barcodes and unique molecular identifiers being introduced. RNA was extracted from every sample with Trizol reagent. Amplification of the libraries took two PCR steps, and the second step added a second sample barcode plus Illumina TruSeq adapters. Sequencing of libraries was performed on an Illumina NovaSeq with 2 x 150 bp paired-end reads. In the paper's pipeline: Reads were demultiplexed and collapsed into UMI-guided consensus sequences with migec v1.2.7. With mixcr v2.1.11, UMI consensuses were aligned to TRA and TRB V and J templates and assembled into clonotypes. A clonotype was counted as expanded or contracted only when both edgeR and NoisET called the clonotype significant, with the noise models trained on biological replicates. edgeR calls used a false discovery rate-adjusted p below 0.01 and a log2 fold-change threshold of 1. As an exploratory analysis of dynamics, max-normalized trajectories of the 1000 most abundant clonotypes were examined by PCA with hierarchical clustering. Separately sequenced CD4+ and CD8+ repertoires were used to assign the CD4 or CD8 phenotype of responding clones. Clones were called with MiXCR by TCRdb after fastp trimmed the public reads at Q25, and only in-frame beta chains were retained. Rows matching on CDR3 protein sequence are summarized as one entry with the most common DNA and genes. TCRdb, not the original authors, processed these V and J calls. The sample table shows 260,000 or so distinct CDR3 sequences, and roughly 17% are seen once. Of the sample, 20% to 25% falls within the top ten clones.

Ficoll-Paque density gradient centrifugation was used to isolate PBMCs. The sequenced sample was PBMCs or a T cell subset sorted from them (not recorded which). The clonotype was recovered from a young man who had mild COVID-19 (a few samples of this study predate the infection). The sample titles of this study are shuffled in the database, so cell type and time point are left out; the donor was told from shared clones. The V gene is TRBV12-3 or TRBV12-4 and the J gene is TRBJ1-1, with an unclear D gene assignment. DNA sequence: TGTGCCAGCAGTTTAGCGCTAGGGGAAGCTTTCTTT. Translation gives CASSLALGEAFF.